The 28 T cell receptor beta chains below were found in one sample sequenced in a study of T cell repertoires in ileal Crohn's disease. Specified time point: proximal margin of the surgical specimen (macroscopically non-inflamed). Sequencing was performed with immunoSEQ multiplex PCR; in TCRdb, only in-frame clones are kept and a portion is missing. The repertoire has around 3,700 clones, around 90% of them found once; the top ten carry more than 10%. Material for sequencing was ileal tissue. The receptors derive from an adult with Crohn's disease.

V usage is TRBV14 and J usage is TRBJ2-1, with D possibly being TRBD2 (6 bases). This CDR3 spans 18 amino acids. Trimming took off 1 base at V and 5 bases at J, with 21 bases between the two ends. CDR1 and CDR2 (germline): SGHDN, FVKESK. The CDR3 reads CASSQVPPGGIGNNEQFF. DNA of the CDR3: TGTGCCAGCAGCCAAGTTCCCCCCGGCGGGATAGGGAACAATGAGCAGTTCTTC.

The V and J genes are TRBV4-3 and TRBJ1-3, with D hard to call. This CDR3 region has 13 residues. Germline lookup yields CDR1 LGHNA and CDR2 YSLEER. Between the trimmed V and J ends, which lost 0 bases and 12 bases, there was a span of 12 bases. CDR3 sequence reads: CASSQDLGRLIYF. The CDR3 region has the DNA TGCGCCAGCAGCCAAGATCTCGGCCGCCTCATATATTTT.

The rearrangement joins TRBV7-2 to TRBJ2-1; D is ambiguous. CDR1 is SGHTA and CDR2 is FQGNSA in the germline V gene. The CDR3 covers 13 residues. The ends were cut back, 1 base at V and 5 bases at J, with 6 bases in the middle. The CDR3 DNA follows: TGTGCCAGCAGCTTAGGAAGAGACAATGAGCAGTTCTTC. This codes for CASSLGRDNEQFF.

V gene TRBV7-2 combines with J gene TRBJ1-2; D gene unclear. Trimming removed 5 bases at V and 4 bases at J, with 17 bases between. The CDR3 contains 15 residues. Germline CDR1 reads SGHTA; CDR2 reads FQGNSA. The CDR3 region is CASSPRGSGSYGYTF. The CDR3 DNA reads TGTGCCAGCAGCCCAAGAGGAAGCGGATCCTATGGCTACACCTTC. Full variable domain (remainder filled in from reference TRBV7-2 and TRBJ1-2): GAGVSQSPSNKVTEKGKDVELRCDPISGHTALYWYRQSLGQGLEFLIYFQGNSAPDKSGLPSDRFSAERTGGSVSTLTIQRTQQEDSAVYLCASSPRGSGSYGYTFGSGTRLTVV.

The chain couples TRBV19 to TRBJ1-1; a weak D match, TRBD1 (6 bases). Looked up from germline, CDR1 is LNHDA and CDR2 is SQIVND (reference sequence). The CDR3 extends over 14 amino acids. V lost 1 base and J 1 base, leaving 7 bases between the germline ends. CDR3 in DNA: TGTGCCAGTAGTATAGGCAGGGGGAACACTGAAGCTTTCTTT. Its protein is CASSIGRGNTEAFF.

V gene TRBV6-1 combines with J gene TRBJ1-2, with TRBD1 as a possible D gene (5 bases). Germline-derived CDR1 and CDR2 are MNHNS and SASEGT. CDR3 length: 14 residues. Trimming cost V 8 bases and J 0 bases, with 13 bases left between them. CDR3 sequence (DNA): TGTGCCAGCCGGTCGGGGGACTCTAACTATGGCTACACCTTC. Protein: CASRSGDSNYGYTF.

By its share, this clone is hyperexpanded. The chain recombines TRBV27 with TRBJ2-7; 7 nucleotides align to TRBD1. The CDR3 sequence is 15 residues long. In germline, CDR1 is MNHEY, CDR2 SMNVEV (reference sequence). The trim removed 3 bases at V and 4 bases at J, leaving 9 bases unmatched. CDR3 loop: CASSFRTGDPYEQYF. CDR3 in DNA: TGTGCCAGCAGTTTTCGCACAGGGGACCCTTACGAGCAGTACTTC.

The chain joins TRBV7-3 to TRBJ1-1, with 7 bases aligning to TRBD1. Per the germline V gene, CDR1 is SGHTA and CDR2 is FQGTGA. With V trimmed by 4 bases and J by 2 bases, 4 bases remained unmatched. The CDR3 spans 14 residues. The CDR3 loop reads CASSSQGSNTEAFF. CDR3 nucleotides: TGTGCCAGCAGCTCACAGGGGTCCAACACTGAAGCTTTCTTT.

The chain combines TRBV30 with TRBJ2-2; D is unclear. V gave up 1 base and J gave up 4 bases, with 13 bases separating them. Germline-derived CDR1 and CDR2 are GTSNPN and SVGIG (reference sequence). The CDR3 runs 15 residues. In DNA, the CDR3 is TGTGCCTGGAGTGCCCGGCGGCAGGTCACCGGGGAGCTGTTTTTT. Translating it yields CAWSARRQVTGELFF.

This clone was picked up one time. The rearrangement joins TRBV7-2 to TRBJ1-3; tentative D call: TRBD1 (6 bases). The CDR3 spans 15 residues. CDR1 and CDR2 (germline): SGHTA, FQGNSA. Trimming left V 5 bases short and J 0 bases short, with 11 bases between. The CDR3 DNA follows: TGTGCCAGCAGCCGGGACATCACCTCTGGAAACACCATATATTTT. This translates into CASSRDITSGNTIYF.

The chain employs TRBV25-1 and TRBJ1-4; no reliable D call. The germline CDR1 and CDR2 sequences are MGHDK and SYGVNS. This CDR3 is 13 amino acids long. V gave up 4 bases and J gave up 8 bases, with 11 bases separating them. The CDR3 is CASSAPDAEKLFF. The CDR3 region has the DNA TGTGCCAGCAGTGCGCCCGACGCGGAAAAACTGTTTTTT.

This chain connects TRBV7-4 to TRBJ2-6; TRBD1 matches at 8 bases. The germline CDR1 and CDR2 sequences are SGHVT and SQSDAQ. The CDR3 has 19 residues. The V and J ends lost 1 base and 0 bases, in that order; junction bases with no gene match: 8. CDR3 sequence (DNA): TGTGCCAGCAGCTTAGGAGGTACAGGGGGGAGCTCTGGGGCCAACGTCCTGACTTTC. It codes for CASSLGGTGGSSGANVLTF.

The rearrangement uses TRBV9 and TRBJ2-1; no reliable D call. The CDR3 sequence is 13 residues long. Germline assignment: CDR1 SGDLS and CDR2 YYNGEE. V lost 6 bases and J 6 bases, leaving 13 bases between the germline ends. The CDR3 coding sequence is TGTGCCAGCACCAACGGAGAGCTCAATGAGCAGTTCTTC. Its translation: CASTNGELNEQFF.

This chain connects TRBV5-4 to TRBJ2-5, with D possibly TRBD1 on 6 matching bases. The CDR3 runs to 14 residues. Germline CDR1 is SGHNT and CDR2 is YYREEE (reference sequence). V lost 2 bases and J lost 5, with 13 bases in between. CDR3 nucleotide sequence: TGTGCCAGCAGCTTTCAGGGGAATACGGAGACCCAGTACTTC. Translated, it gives CASSFQGNTETQYF.

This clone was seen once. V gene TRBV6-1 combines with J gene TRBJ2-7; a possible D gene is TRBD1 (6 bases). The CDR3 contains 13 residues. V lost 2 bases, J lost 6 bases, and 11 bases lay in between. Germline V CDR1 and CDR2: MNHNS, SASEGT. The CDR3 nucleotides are TGTGCCAGCAGTGAACTGCAGGGGCTCGAGCAGTACTTC. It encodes CASSELQGLEQYF.

CDR3 sequence: CASSPSAGDIQYF. The CDR3 DNA is TGTGCCAGCTCACCATCGGCCGGGGACATTCAGTACTTC. The J gene is TRBJ2-4, the V gene TRBV18; tentative D call: TRBD2 (5 bases). Trimming removed 2 bases at V and 8 bases at J, with 10 bases between. The CDR3 runs 13 residues. The V gene's germline CDR1 is KGHSH and CDR2 LQKENI. Full variable domain (remainder filled in from reference TRBV18 and TRBJ2-4): NAGVMQNPRHLVRRRGQEARLRCSPMKGHSHVYWYRQLPEEGLKFMVYLQKENIIDESGMPKERFSAEFPKEGPSILRIQQVVRGDSAAYFCASSPSAGDIQYFGAGTRLSVL.

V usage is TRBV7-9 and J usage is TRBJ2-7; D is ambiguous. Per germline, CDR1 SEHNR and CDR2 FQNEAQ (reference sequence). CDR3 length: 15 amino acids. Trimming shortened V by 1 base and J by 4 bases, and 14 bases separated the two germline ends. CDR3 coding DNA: TGTGCCAGCAGCTTAGAAGGCGGCGGATCATACGAGCAGTACTTC. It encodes CASSLEGGGSYEQYF.

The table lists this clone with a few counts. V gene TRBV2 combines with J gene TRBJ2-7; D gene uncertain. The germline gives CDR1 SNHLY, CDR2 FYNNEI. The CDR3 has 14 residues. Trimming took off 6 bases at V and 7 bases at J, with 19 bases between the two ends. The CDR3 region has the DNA TGTGCCAGCAGAGGCCTTAACGTCCCTGAAGAGCAGTACTTC. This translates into CASRGLNVPEEQYF.

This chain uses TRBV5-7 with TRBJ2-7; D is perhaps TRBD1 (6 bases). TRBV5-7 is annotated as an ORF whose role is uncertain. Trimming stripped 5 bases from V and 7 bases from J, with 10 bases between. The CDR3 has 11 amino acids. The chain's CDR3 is CASRNRAEQYF. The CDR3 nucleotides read TGTGCCAGCAGGAACAGGGCGGAGCAGTACTTC.

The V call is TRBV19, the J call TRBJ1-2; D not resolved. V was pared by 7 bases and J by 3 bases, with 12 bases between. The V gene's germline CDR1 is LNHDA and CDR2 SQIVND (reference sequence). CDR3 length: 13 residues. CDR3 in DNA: TGTGCCAGTAAAGATCAAAGGGACTATGGCTACACCTTC. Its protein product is CASKDQRDYGYTF.

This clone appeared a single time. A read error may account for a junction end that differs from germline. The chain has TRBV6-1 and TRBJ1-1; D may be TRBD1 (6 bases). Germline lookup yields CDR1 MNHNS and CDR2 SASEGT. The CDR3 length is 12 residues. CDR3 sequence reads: CASREGDKGAFF. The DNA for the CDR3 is TGTGCCAGCAGGGAAGGGGACAAGGGCGCTTTCTTT.

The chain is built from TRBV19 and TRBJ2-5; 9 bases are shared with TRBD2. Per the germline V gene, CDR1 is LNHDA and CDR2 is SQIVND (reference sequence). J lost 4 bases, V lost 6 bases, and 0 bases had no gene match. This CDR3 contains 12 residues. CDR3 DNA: TGTGCCAGTAGACTAGCGGGAGAGACCCAGTACTTC. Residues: CASRLAGETQYF.

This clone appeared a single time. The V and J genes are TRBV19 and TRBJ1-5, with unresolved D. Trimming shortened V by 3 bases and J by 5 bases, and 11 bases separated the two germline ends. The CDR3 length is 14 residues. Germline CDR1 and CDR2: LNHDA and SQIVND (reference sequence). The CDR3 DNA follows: TGTGCCAGTAGTATCGAGGACGGGGATCAGCCCCAGCATTTT. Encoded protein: CASSIEDGDQPQHF.

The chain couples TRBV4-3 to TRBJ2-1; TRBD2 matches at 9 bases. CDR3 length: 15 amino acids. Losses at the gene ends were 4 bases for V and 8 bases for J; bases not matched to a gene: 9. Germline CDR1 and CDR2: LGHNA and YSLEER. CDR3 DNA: TGCGCCAGCAGCCGTGGGCGGGGGGGAGGCGATGAGCAGTTCTTC. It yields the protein CASSRGRGGGDEQFF.

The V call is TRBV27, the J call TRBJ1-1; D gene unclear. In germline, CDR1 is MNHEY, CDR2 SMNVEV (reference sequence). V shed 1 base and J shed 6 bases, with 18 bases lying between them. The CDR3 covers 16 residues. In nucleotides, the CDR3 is TGTGCCAGCAGTTTATTTAAGATCCGGCCGACGGCTGAAGCTTTCTTT. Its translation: CASSLFKIRPTAEAFF.

Written as DNA, the CDR3 is TGTGCCAGCAGTTACGGTCGGGCAGGACTCTATGGCTACACCTTC. Its protein is CASSYGRAGLYGYTF. The chain employs TRBV6-5 and TRBJ1-2; D not resolved. The CDR3 runs 15 residues. Trimming pared 2 bases from V and 4 bases from J, leaving 14 bases between. Germline V gives CDR1 MNHEY, CDR2 SVGAGI.

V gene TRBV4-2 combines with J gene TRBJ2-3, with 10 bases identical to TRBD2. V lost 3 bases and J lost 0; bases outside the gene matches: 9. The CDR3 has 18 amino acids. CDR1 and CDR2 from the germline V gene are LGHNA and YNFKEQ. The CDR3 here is CASSQPFTSGASTDTQYF. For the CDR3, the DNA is TGTGCCAGCAGCCAGCCGTTCACTAGCGGGGCAAGCACAGATACGCAGTATTTT.

CDR3 in amino acids: CASSFHTEDGYTF. The CDR3 DNA reads TGTGCCAGCAGCTTTCATACAGAGGATGGCTACACCTTC. This chain uses TRBV11-3 with TRBJ1-2; D remains ambiguous. Trimming pared 3 bases from V and 6 bases from J, leaving 11 bases between. The CDR3 runs to 13 residues. Germline V gives CDR1 SGHNT, CDR2 YENEEA. The full variable domain, with the rest looked up from reference TRBV11-3 and TRBJ1-2, is EAGVVQSPRYKIIEKKQPVAFWCNPISGHNTLYWYLQNLGQGPELLIRYENEEAVDDSQLPKDRFSAERLKGVDSTLKIQPAELGDSAVYLCASSFHTEDGYTFGSGTRLTVV.